This TCR beta chain was recorded in a study of regulatory T cells in long-lasting Graves disease. This clonotype was detected many times. The V end lost 2 bases, the J end lost 7 bases, and 8 bases lay between the germline ends. The CDR3 is 12 amino acids. Germline CDR1 reads SNHLY; CDR2 reads FYNNEI. Time point noted: persistent/refractory GD, antithyroid drugs over 5 years with positive TRAb. Scientists built the TCR library using RNA that was extracted from PBMCs. The TCR beta library used iRepertoire HTBI primers with Arm-PCR amplification of CDR3. MiXCR was run by TCRdb on the multiplex PCR reads, yielding one entry per CDR3 protein. The table lists 310,000 or so distinct CDR3 sequences, around 19% of them singletons.

The chain uses TRBV2 and TRBJ2-5; no clear D gene. This material consisted of peripheral blood mononuclear cells (PBMCs), taken when the disease was refractory, from a patient treated with antithyroid drugs. The clonotype originates from a female donor with Graves disease. For the CDR3, the DNA is TGTGCCAGCAGTGAACTGCTTGGGACCCAGTACTTC. The encoded protein is CASSELLGTQYF.